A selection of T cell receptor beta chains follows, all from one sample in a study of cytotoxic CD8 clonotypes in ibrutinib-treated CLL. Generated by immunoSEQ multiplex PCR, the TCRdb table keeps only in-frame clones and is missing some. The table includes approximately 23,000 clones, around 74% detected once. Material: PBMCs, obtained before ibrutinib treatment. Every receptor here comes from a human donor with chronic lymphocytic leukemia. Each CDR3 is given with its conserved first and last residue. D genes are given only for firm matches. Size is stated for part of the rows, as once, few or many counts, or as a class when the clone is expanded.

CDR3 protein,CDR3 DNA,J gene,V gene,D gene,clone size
CASSIRPDSLSGANVLTF,TGTGCCAGTAGTATTCGACCGGACAGTCTCTCTGGGGCCAACGTCCTGACTTTC,TRBJ2-6,TRBV19,NA,NA
CAWSRIKGQGHSNQPQHF,TGTGCCTGGAGCCGCATTAAGGGACAGGGGCATAGCAATCAGCCCCAGCATTTT,TRBJ1-5,TRBV30,TRBD1,NA
CASSLTTGTPNYGYTF,TGTGCCAGCAGTTTAACGACCGGGACACCGAACTATGGCTACACCTTC,TRBJ1-2,TRBV28,NA,NA
CAWSTDRGNEKLFF,TGTGCCTGGAGTACGGACAGGGGCAATGAAAAACTGTTTTTT,TRBJ1-4,TRBV30,TRBD1,NA
CASSPETGGFRGYGYTF,TGTGCCAGCTCACCAGAGACAGGGGGCTTTCGAGGGTATGGCTACACCTTC,TRBJ1-2,TRBV18,TRBD1,NA
CASSQRGRAAATNEKLFF,TGTGCCAGCAGCCAAAGGGGCAGGGCAGCGGCAACTAATGAAAAACTGTTTTTT,TRBJ1-4,TRBV7-3,NA,NA
CASSFVGQTSSPLHF,TGTGCCAGCAGCTTTGTGGGGCAGACTTCTTCACCCCTCCACTTT,TRBJ1-6,TRBV7-3,NA,few
CASSPGQGGVDTQYF,TGTGCCAGCAGTCCAGGACAGGGGGGAGTGGATACGCAGTATTTT,TRBJ2-3,TRBV27,TRBD1,NA
CASSERIGRANEKLFF,TGTGCCAGCAGTGAAAGGATAGGGAGGGCTAATGAAAAACTGTTTTTT,TRBJ1-4,TRBV2,NA,NA
CASSPERSYGYTF,TGTGCCAGCTCACCGGAGAGGAGCTATGGCTACACCTTC,TRBJ1-2,TRBV18,NA,once
CASSLTVSANTEAFF,TGCGCCAGCAGCTTGACTGTGTCAGCGAACACTGAAGCTTTCTTT,TRBJ1-1,TRBV5-1,NA,NA
CASSPRGYTQYF,TGTGCCAGCAGTCCCCGGGGCTATACGCAGTATTTT,TRBJ2-3,TRBV6-5,NA,NA
CASSVNSGSKSPQYF,TGTGCCAGCAGTGTTAATAGCGGGAGTAAATCTCCGCAGTATTTT,TRBJ2-3,TRBV6-4,TRBD2,NA
CASSLGGVFGELFF,TGTGCCAGCAGCTTAGGTGGAGTCTTCGGGGAGCTGTTTTTT,TRBJ2-2,TRBV7-9,NA,NA
CASSLSRTTSGNTIYF,TGCGCCAGCAGCTTGAGCCGTACTACCTCTGGAAACACCATATATTTT,TRBJ1-3,TRBV5-1,NA,NA
CASSQRWASGQETQYF,TGCGCCAGCAGCCAGAGGTGGGCTAGCGGGCAAGAGACCCAGTACTTC,TRBJ2-5,TRBV4-3,TRBD2,NA
CASSEYASGSNEQFF,TGTGCCAGCAGTGAATATGCCAGCGGGAGCAATGAGCAGTTCTTC,TRBJ2-1,TRBV25-1,TRBD2,NA
CSVALGTLYGYTF,TGCAGCGTTGCCCTGGGGACCCTCTATGGCTACACCTTC,TRBJ1-2,TRBV29-1,NA,NA
CASSHPRGNNYGYTF,TGTGCCAGCAGCCACCCCAGGGGGAATAACTATGGCTACACCTTC,TRBJ1-2,TRBV6-5,TRBD1,NA
CASSTGTGNTIYF,TGTGCCAGCAGCACCGGGACGGGAAACACCATATATTTT,TRBJ1-3,TRBV7-6,NA,NA
CAWSLNRGEQYF,TGTGCCTGGAGTCTCAACAGGGGCGAGCAGTACTTC,TRBJ2-7,TRBV30,TRBD1,NA
CASTQAGSGETQYF,TGCGCCAGCACCCAAGCGGGTTCCGGCGAAACGCAGTATTTT,TRBJ2-3,TRBV5-1,NA,NA
CASSEVAAQQQYF,TGTGCCAGCAGTGAAGTGGCAGCCCAACAGCAGTACTTC,TRBJ2-7,TRBV6-1,NA,NA
CASRSQGWGTGELFF,TGTGCCAGCAGGAGCCAGGGGTGGGGAACCGGGGAGCTGTTTTTT,TRBJ2-2,TRBV2,NA,NA
CASSPPGRIYEQYF,TGTGCCAGCAGTCCACCTGGACGGATCTACGAGCAGTACTTC,TRBJ2-7,TRBV28,NA,NA
CASSAVRGAGGVYEQFF,TGTGCCAGCAGCGCCGTGAGGGGGGCAGGAGGGGTATATGAGCAGTTCTTC,TRBJ2-1,TRBV7-9,NA,once
CASREFFGGRDEQYF,TGTGCCAGCAGAGAGTTTTTTGGGGGGAGGGACGAGCAGTACTTC,TRBJ2-7,TRBV27,TRBD2,NA
CASRTGSNDGYTF,TGTGCCAGCAGGACAGGGAGCAATGATGGCTACACCTTC,TRBJ1-2,TRBV27,TRBD1,NA
CASSPGLAGGSDTQYF,TGTGCCAGCAGTCCCGGACTAGCGGGAGGGTCAGATACGCAGTATTTT,TRBJ2-3,TRBV27,TRBD2,NA
CAWSVPRTGGEGYTF,TGTGCCTGGAGTGTACCACGGACAGGGGGCGAAGGCTACACCTTC,TRBJ1-2,TRBV30,TRBD1,NA
CASSPRLAGLGDTQYF,TGTGCCAGCAGCCCCCGACTAGCGGGGCTTGGGGATACGCAGTATTTT,TRBJ2-3,TRBV9,TRBD2,NA
CASSPTGGRVETQYF,TGCGCCAGCAGCCCCACGGGGGGCAGGGTAGAGACCCAGTACTTC,TRBJ2-5,TRBV5-1,NA,NA
CASSEWGFGVGTEAFF,TGTGCCAGCAGTGAATGGGGCTTCGGGGTTGGGACTGAAGCTTTCTTT,TRBJ1-1,TRBV6-1,NA,few
CASRTSGGGYEQFF,TGTGCCAGCCGAACTAGCGGGGGGGGTTATGAGCAGTTCTTC,TRBJ2-1,TRBV6-5,TRBD2,NA
CASRSGTGVNSPLHF,TGCGCCAGCAGATCCGGGACAGGGGTTAATTCACCCCTCCACTTT,TRBJ1-6,TRBV5-1,TRBD1,NA
CASSLRVGEQYF,TGTGCCAGCAGCTTGAGGGTAGGGGAGCAGTACTTC,TRBJ2-7,TRBV5-6,NA,few
CASSSTGGSNQPQHF,TGTGCCAGCAGCTCAACAGGGGGTAGCAATCAGCCCCAGCATTTT,TRBJ1-5,TRBV11-2,TRBD1,NA
CAAKSRADTYEQYF,TGTGCCGCAAAAAGTAGGGCGGATACCTACGAGCAGTACTTC,TRBJ2-7,TRBV28,NA,once
CASPKQGVENSPLHF,TGTGCCAGCCCTAAACAGGGTGTGGAAAATTCACCCCTCCACTTT,TRBJ1-6,TRBV2,NA,NA
CASSYKGNGYTF,TGTGCCAGCAGTTACAAGGGGAACGGCTACACCTTC,TRBJ1-2,TRBV6-5,NA,few
CASSIRWLVGGVTEAFF,TGTGCCAGTAGTATACGTTGGTTAGTAGGGGGCGTCACTGAAGCTTTCTTT,TRBJ1-1,TRBV19,TRBD1,NA
CASSLAANYGYTF,TGTGCCAGCAGCTTGGCAGCTAACTATGGCTACACCTTC,TRBJ1-2,TRBV5-6,NA,once
CASSGPLGTAKEKLFF,TGTGCCAGCAGTGGGCCCCTTGGGACCGCCAAGGAAAAACTGTTTTTT,TRBJ1-4,TRBV28,NA,NA
CASSLTGVDGQPQHF,TGCGCCAGCAGCCTGACAGGGGTGGATGGTCAGCCCCAGCATTTT,TRBJ1-5,TRBV4-1,TRBD1,NA
CASIGGQLYGYTF,TGTGCCAGCATCGGGGGGCAGTTGTATGGCTACACCTTC,TRBJ1-2,TRBV7-9,NA,NA
CASSPAGTLRDTQYF,TGTGCCAGCTCACCAGCTGGAACTTTGCGAGATACGCAGTATTTT,TRBJ2-3,TRBV18,NA,NA
CASSQEGQNGYTF,TGTGCCAGCAGCCAAGAGGGACAGAATGGCTACACCTTC,TRBJ1-2,TRBV4-2,TRBD1,few
CASSSRGARTEAFF,TGTGCCAGCAGCTCCAGGGGGGCCCGGACTGAAGCTTTCTTT,TRBJ1-1,TRBV5-4,TRBD1,NA
CASSQPEAQGPTEAFF,TGCGCCAGCAGCCAACCCGAAGCACAGGGGCCCACTGAAGCTTTCTTT,TRBJ1-1,TRBV4-1,TRBD1,NA
CASSPSRDSSPLHF,TGTGCCAGCTCACCGAGCAGGGACTCTTCACCCCTCCACTTT,TRBJ1-6,TRBV18,NA,NA
CASSWTESPTDTQYF,TGCGCCAGCTCCTGGACAGAGTCCCCCACAGATACGCAGTATTTT,TRBJ2-3,TRBV5-1,NA,NA
CASSSADRVRHEQYF,TGTGCCAGCAGTTCGGCCGACAGGGTAAGGCACGAGCAGTACTTC,TRBJ2-7,TRBV28,TRBD1,NA
CASSQTWEGRYEQYF,TGCGCCAGCAGCCAAACGTGGGAGGGCCGCTACGAGCAGTACTTC,TRBJ2-7,TRBV4-1,TRBD2,NA
CASDQGLALSTEAFF,TGTGCCAGCGATCAGGGACTGGCTTTGTCCACTGAAGCTTTCTTT,TRBJ1-1,TRBV6-1,NA,NA
CASSLTGGNTEAFF,TGTGCCAGCAGTCTGACAGGGGGTAACACTGAAGCTTTCTTT,TRBJ1-1,TRBV7-9,TRBD1,NA
CAWTLGGATEAFF,TGTGCCTGGACCCTGGGGGGGGCCACTGAAGCTTTCTTT,TRBJ1-1,TRBV30,NA,few
CASSQVTGEWNDAEAFF,TGCGCCAGCAGCCAAGTGACAGGGGAGTGGAATGACGCTGAAGCTTTCTTT,TRBJ1-1,TRBV5-1,TRBD1,NA
CAIRSAGTGNHEQYF,TGTGCCATCCGCTCTGCCGGGACAGGGAACCACGAGCAGTACTTC,TRBJ2-7,TRBV28,TRBD1,NA
CASSPLGHSANTGELFF,TGTGCCAGCAGTCCCCTGGGGCACAGCGCGAACACCGGGGAGCTGTTTTTT,TRBJ2-2,TRBV28,NA,NA
CASSTEQGIPLDQPQHF,TGTGCCAGCTCAACAGAGCAGGGAATTCCACTGGATCAGCCCCAGCATTTT,TRBJ1-5,TRBV18,NA,NA